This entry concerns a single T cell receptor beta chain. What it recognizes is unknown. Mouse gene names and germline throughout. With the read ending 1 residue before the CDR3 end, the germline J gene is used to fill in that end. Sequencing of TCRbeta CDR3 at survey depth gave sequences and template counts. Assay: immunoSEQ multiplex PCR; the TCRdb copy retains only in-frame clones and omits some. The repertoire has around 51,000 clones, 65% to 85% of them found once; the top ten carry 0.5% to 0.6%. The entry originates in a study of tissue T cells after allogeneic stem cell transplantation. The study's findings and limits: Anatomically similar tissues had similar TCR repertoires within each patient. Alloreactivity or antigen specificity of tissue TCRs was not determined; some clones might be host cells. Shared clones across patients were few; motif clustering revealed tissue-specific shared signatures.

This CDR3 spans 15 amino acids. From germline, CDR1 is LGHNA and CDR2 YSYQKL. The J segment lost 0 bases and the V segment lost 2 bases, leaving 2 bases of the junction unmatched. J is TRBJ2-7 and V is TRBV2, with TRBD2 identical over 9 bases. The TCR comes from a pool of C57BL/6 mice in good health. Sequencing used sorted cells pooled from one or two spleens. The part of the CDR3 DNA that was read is TGTGCCAGCAGCCAACTGACTGGGGGCTCCTATGAACAGTAC. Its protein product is CASSQLTGGSYEQY. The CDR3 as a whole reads CASSQLTGGSYEQYF.